The sequence of this TCR beta chain was determined in a study of beta chain features in type 1 diabetes. Notes on this clone: Its antigen is still unknown.

This CDR3 has 14 amino acids. Between the trimmed V and J ends, which lost 6 bases and 3 bases, there was a span of 12 bases. CDR1 and CDR2 (germline): MNHEY, SMNVEV (reference sequence). Study results and caveats: Type 1 diabetes patients had TCRB CDR3s that were shorter (moderately but significantly so) in all four CD4+ subsets. High-TCR-expressing cells could be over-represented by cDNA sequencing. VDJ junctions in type 1 diabetes patients carried more deletions and fewer insertions.

A single heparinised blood sample, averaging roughly 0.11 L, was obtained per donor. Each sorted population was over 95% pure. The authors reverse transcribed all of the isolated RNA, so sequencing captured expressed TCRB transcripts. Some clones are missing from TCRdb's copy, which holds only in-frame ones; the method was immunoSEQ multiplex PCR. In the table there are 600,000 to 700,000 clones, under 15% of which are singletons. Sequenced: naive CD4+ T cells from blood. The rearrangement links TRBV27 to TRBJ2-1; no clear D gene. The source of this sequence is a man aged 25-40 years with type 1 diabetes. The CDR3 bases are TGTGCCAGCAGCCGGACGGCGAGCTACAATGAGCAGTTCTTC. This gives the protein CASSRTASYNEQFF.